One and the same sample provided the 27 T cell receptor beta chains below, sequenced in a study of T cell changes during pregnancy in multiple sclerosis. TCRdb's copy holds only in-frame clones and misses some; the assay was immunoSEQ multiplex PCR. Altogether fewer than 40,000 clones are present, around 90% being singletons, with the ten largest covering under 0.4%. Material: CD4+ T cells from peripheral blood mononuclear cells, obtained after pregnancy. The receptors derive from a female donor in good health, enrolled as a control in a pregnancy study.

This sequence joins TRBV28 and TRBJ1-2; D not resolved. V dropped 4 bases and J dropped 5 bases, with 11 bases sitting between them. Per germline, CDR1 MDHEN and CDR2 SYDVKM. The CDR3 spans 13 residues. This CDR3 is CASSSQALYGYTF. For the CDR3, the DNA is TGTGCCAGCAGTTCTCAAGCCCTATATGGCTACACCTTC.

The gene calls are TRBV10-1 and TRBJ1-4, with a weak D call TRBD1 (5 bases). Germline loops: CDR1 WNHNN, CDR2 SYGVQD (reference sequence). Trimming stripped 4 bases from V and 4 bases from J, with 16 bases between. The CDR3 sequence is 16 residues long. In DNA form, the CDR3 reads TGCGCCAGCAGTGTGGCAGGGAATGGAGTTAATGAAAAACTGTTTTTT. The encoded protein is CASSVAGNGVNEKLFF.

The chain carries TRBV5-1 and TRBJ2-1, with 14 bases fitting TRBD2. CDR1 SGHRS and CDR2 YFSETQ come from the germline V gene. The CDR3 consists of 16 residues. V lost 5 bases and J lost 7; bases outside the gene matches: 8. This chain's CDR3 is CASRPTGTSGRNEQFF. The CDR3 nucleotides read TGCGCCAGCAGACCCACCGGGACTAGCGGGAGAAATGAGCAGTTCTTC.

V and J are TRBV27 and TRBJ1-2; 7 nucleotides line up with TRBD1. The CDR3 has 13 amino acids. The germline CDR1 and CDR2 sequences are MNHEY and SMNVEV (reference sequence). V shed 4 bases, J shed 3 bases, and the junction held 2 bases outside the gene matches. The CDR3 bases are TGTGCCAGCAGTTCGACAGGGCACTATGGCTACACCTTC. It codes for CASSSTGHYGYTF.

The chain joins TRBV6-1 to TRBJ1-1; no firm D call. Trimming cost V 7 bases and J 3 bases, with 18 bases left between them. This CDR3 comprises 15 residues. Germline V gene sequence: CDR1 MNHNS, CDR2 SASEGT. DNA of the CDR3: TGTGCCAGCACCCTTCACCCCAGAGGGTACACTGAAGCTTTCTTT. It encodes CASTLHPRGYTEAFF.

This clone was recorded only once. CDR3 loop: CAISESTVETQYF. DNA for the CDR3: TGTGCCATCAGTGAGTCTACTGTAGAGACCCAGTACTTC. The chain joins TRBV10-3 to TRBJ2-5; D remains ambiguous. The germline gives CDR1 ENHRY, CDR2 SYGVKD. V was pared by 0 bases and J by 4 bases, with 6 bases between. The CDR3 length is 13 residues.

The count of this clone is one. V and J are TRBV30 and TRBJ1-2; D not resolved. The CDR3 is 11 amino acids. V lost 1 base and J lost 4, with 4 bases in between. CDR1 is GTSNPN and CDR2 is SVGIG in the germline V gene (reference sequence). DNA for the CDR3: TGTGCCTGGAGTGCCAGCTATGGCTACACCTTC. Protein product: CAWSASYGYTF.

The chain uses TRBV18 and TRBJ2-5; D perhaps matches TRBD1 (8 bases). Germline V CDR1 and CDR2: KGHSH, LQKENI. This CDR3 contains 15 residues. V was pared by 5 bases and J by 5 bases, with 18 bases between. Here the CDR3 reads CASSTKTGGGETQYF. Here the CDR3 DNA reads TGTGCCAGCTCAACCAAAACAGGGGGGGGCGAGACCCAGTACTTC.

This clone was counted once. This rearrangement joins TRBV6-5 to TRBJ1-6; 9 bases map to TRBD1. Germline trimming cut 5 bases from V and 7 bases from J; bases unmatched to any gene: 3. The CDR3 runs 14 residues. The germline V gene encodes CDR1 MNHEY and CDR2 SVGAGI. The CDR3 loop is CASSQGTGNSPLHF. CDR3 coding DNA: TGTGCCAGCAGTCAGGGGACAGGGAATTCACCCCTCCACTTT.

The J gene is TRBJ1-1, the V gene TRBV5-4; the match to TRBD1 covers 9 bases. Per germline, CDR1 SGHNT and CDR2 YYREEE (reference sequence). CDR3 length equals 16 residues. Germline trimming cut 4 bases from V and 6 bases from J; bases unmatched to any gene: 13. The CDR3 spells CASSPKSGTGSAEAFF. CDR3 bases: TGTGCCAGCAGCCCCAAATCCGGGACAGGGTCGGCTGAAGCTTTCTTT.

The chain combines TRBV10-3 with TRBJ1-2; perhaps TRBD1 as D (5 bases). Trimming stripped 0 bases from V and 7 bases from J, with 15 bases between. CDR3 length: 15 amino acids. Germline V gene lookup returns CDR1 ENHRY and CDR2 SYGVKD. The CDR3 nucleotides read TGTGCCATCAGTGAGTCGTGGGAAGGGGTTCGTGGCTACACCTTC. This translates into CAISESWEGVRGYTF.

This clone was seen a single time. V is TRBV7-2 and J is TRBJ1-6, with D possibly TRBD1 on 6 matching bases. Per germline, CDR1 SGHTA and CDR2 FQGNSA. The CDR3 runs 16 residues. Trimming removed 4 bases from V and 5 bases from J, with 15 bases in between. The CDR3 region has the DNA TGTGCCAGCAGCTCAGCCCCGACAGGAAATAATTCACCCCTCCACTTT. As protein: CASSSAPTGNNSPLHF.

The chain couples TRBV4-2 to TRBJ2-5; D may be TRBD2 (6 bases). From germline, CDR1 is LGHNA and CDR2 YNFKEQ. Between the trimmed V and J ends, which lost 5 bases and 4 bases, there was a span of 11 bases. The CDR3 loop spans 13 amino acids. CDR3 DNA sequence: TGTGCCAGCAGCAGGGACTCGCTAGAGACCCAGTACTTC. Translation gives CASSRDSLETQYF.

The CDR3 DNA is TGTGCCAGCAGCCCGCGGCTAGCTCAAGAGACCCAGTACTTC. It encodes CASSPRLAQETQYF. V and J are TRBV5-7 and TRBJ2-5; D is perhaps TRBD2 (5 bases). TRBV5-7 is an ORF, with its function uncertain. The CDR3 contains 14 residues. V was clipped by 4 bases and J by 2 bases, with 12 bases between them.

This chain connects TRBV30 to TRBJ1-5; maybe TRBD1 (5 bases). This CDR3 is built from 15 residues. Germline-derived CDR1 and CDR2 are GTSNPN and SVGIG (reference sequence). Trimming removed 2 bases at V and 2 bases at J, with 13 bases between. CDR3 nucleotide sequence: TGTGCCTGGAGTTTGCCCGGGGGGGGCAATCAGCCCCAGCATTTT. This encodes CAWSLPGGGNQPQHF. Drawing the rest from reference TRBV30 and TRBJ1-5, the complete variable domain is SQTIHQWPATLVQPVGSPLSLECTVEGTSNPNLYWYRQAAGRGLQLLFYSVGIGQISSEVPQNLSASRPQDRQFILSSKKLLLSDSGFYLCAWSLPGGGNQPQHFGDGTRLSIL.

V is TRBV30 and J is TRBJ2-7; TRBD2 matches at 7 bases. With V trimmed by 4 bases and J by 0 bases, 6 bases remained unmatched. CDR3 length: 14 amino acids. CDR1 GTSNPN and CDR2 SVGIG come from the germline V gene (reference sequence). The CDR3: CAWMEGRGSYEQYF. In DNA form, the CDR3 reads TGTGCCTGGATGGAGGGGAGGGGCTCCTACGAGCAGTACTTC.

The rearrangement links TRBV4-1 to TRBJ1-3; maybe TRBD1 (5 bases). The CDR3 extends over 15 amino acids. CDR1 is MGHRA, CDR2 YSYEKL, per germline. The V and J ends lost 4 bases and 2 bases respectively, with 12 bases between them. As DNA, the CDR3 is TGCGCCAGCAGCCCTACAGCGGGGCCTGGAAACACCATATATTTT. It is translated as CASSPTAGPGNTIYF.

The CDR3 DNA is TGCGCCAGCAGCTTGGAGGGCAGGGGCAATCAGCCCCAGCATTTT. It codes for CASSLEGRGNQPQHF. This chain links TRBV5-1 with TRBJ1-5, with D perhaps TRBD1 (5 bases). The CDR3 contains 15 residues. The germline V and J ends were trimmed by 0 bases and 2 bases, with 9 bases remaining between them. Germline V gene sequence: CDR1 SGHRS, CDR2 YFSETQ.

This clone was counted a few times. V usage is TRBV19 and J usage is TRBJ1-5; D remains ambiguous. The CDR3 has 10 residues. Germline loops: CDR1 LNHDA, CDR2 SQIVND (reference sequence). Trimming pared 7 bases from V and 8 bases from J, leaving 6 bases between. The CDR3 sequence is CASKAEPQHF. In DNA form, the CDR3 reads TGTGCCAGTAAAGCTGAGCCCCAGCATTTT.

This sequence joins TRBV18 and TRBJ2-7; weak D call: TRBD1 (5 bases). This CDR3 has 14 residues. Germline loops: CDR1 KGHSH, CDR2 LQKENI. The V and J ends lost 4 bases and 7 bases respectively, with 17 bases between them. Written as DNA, the CDR3 is TGTGCCAGCTCACGGACACAGCAAGTTGAGGAGCAGTACTTC. As protein: CASSRTQQVEEQYF.

V usage is TRBV29-1 and J usage is TRBJ2-5; 8 bases align to TRBD2. CDR3 length: 14 residues. The germline gives CDR1 SQVTM, CDR2 ANQGSEA. After removal of 4 bases from V and 5 bases from J, the junction contained 9 bases not matched to a gene. CDR3 DNA: TGCAGCGTTGGTCTAGTAGCGGGAATGGAGACCCAGTACTTC. Amino acids: CSVGLVAGMETQYF.

V and J are TRBV11-2 and TRBJ2-7; 8 bases fit TRBD1. The CDR3 contains 14 residues. With 5 bases clipped from V and 5 bases from J, the junction kept 8 bases outside the gene matches. Germline values: CDR1 SGHAT, CDR2 FQNNGV. CDR3 nucleotides: TGTGCCAGCAGCCTCCCGGACAGGGTAGACGAGCAGTACTTC. Translation gives CASSLPDRVDEQYF.

The J gene is TRBJ1-5, the V gene TRBV7-6; tentatively, D is TRBD1 (6 bases). The germline V gene has CDR1 SGHVS and CDR2 FNYEAQ. CDR3 length: 17 amino acids. V lost 2 bases to trimming and J lost 1 base, with 15 bases between them. The CDR3, as DNA: TGTGCCAGCAGCTTAAGCGTCGCACAGGGAAGCAATCAGCCCCAGCATTTT. It translates to CASSLSVAQGSNQPQHF.

This chain joins TRBV5-6 and TRBJ2-7; D remains ambiguous. This CDR3 region has 12 residues. Trimming pared 4 bases from V and 7 bases from J, leaving 12 bases between. Per the germline V gene, CDR1 is SGHDT and CDR2 is YYEEEE. CDR3 DNA sequence: TGTGCCAGCAGCCCGTCCTACGGGGAGCAGTACTTC. The encoded protein is CASSPSYGEQYF.

J is TRBJ2-2 and V is TRBV19; 7 bases map to TRBD2. Unmatched junction bases numbered 10, after V lost 6 bases and J lost 0 bases. CDR3 length: 17 amino acids. CDR1 LNHDA and CDR2 SQIVND come from the germline V gene (reference sequence). DNA of the CDR3: TGTGCCAGTAGCAGACCTAGCGGTCCAGCGAACACCGGGGAGCTGTTTTTT. This encodes CASSRPSGPANTGELFF.

This chain joins TRBV6-1 and TRBJ2-1; TRBD2 agrees at 8 bases. Germline assignment: CDR1 MNHNS and CDR2 SASEGT. V trimming: 4 bases; J trimming: 1 base; junction bases outside the gene matches: 6. The CDR3 is 16 residues long. The CDR3 is CASSGLAGRSYNEQFF. DNA of the CDR3: TGTGCCAGCAGTGGTCTAGCGGGTCGTTCCTACAATGAGCAGTTCTTC.

V usage is TRBV19 and J usage is TRBJ1-5, with D maybe TRBD1 (6 bases). V was cut by 3 bases and J by 5 bases, with 17 bases left in between. This CDR3 has 16 residues. CDR1 is LNHDA, CDR2 SQIVND, per germline (reference sequence). The DNA for the CDR3 is TGTGCCAGTAGTATCTCTTGGGGGACAATGGATCAGCCCCAGCATTTT. Translating gives CASSISWGTMDQPQHF. Together with reference TRBV19 and TRBJ1-5, the CDR3 gives the full variable domain: DGGITQSPKYLFRKEGQNVTLSCEQNLNHDAMYWYRQDPGQGLRLIYYSQIVNDFQKGDIAEGYSVSREKKESFPLTVTSAQKNPTAFYLCASSISWGTMDQPQHFGDGTRLSIL.